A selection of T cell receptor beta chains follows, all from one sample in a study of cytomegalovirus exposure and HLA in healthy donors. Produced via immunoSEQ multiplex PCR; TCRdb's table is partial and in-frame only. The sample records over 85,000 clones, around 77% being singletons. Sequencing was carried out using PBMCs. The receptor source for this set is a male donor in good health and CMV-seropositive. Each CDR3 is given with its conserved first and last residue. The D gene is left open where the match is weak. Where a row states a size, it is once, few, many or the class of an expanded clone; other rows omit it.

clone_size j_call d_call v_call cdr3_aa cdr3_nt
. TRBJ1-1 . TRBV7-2 CASSKDRNTEAFF TGTGCCAGCAGCAAGGACAGGAACACTGAAGCTTTCTTT
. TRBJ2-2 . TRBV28 CASRLGRNTGELFF TGTGCCAGCAGACTGGGCCGGAACACCGGGGAGCTGTTTTTT
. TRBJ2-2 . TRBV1 CTSRVDREGTGELFF TGCACCAGCAGGGTGGACCGGGAGGGGACCGGGGAGCTGTTTTTT
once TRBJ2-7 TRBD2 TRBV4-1 CASSQVWRLAGGSYEQYF TGCGCCAGCAGCCAAGTCTGGAGGCTAGCGGGAGGTTCCTACGAGCAGTACTTC
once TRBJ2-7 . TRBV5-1 CASSPVANSYEQYF TGCGCCAGCAGCCCGGTCGCCAATTCCTACGAGCAGTACTTC
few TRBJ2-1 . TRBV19 CASSPFLGSNEQFF TGTGCCAGTAGCCCCTTCCTAGGAAGCAATGAGCAGTTCTTC
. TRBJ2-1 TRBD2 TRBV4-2 CASSQGVAGEGEQFF TGTGCCAGCAGCCAAGGGGTAGCGGGAGAAGGTGAGCAGTTCTTC
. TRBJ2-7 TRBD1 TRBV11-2 CASSQVGRGTGAYEQYF TGTGCCAGCAGCCAAGTAGGCCGGGGGACAGGGGCCTACGAGCAGTACTTC
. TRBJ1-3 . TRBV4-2 CASRPGSNAGNTIYF TGTGCCAGCAGACCCGGGAGTAACGCTGGAAACACCATATATTTT
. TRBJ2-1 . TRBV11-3 CASSSRGPYNEQFF TGTGCCAGCAGCTCTAGGGGCCCCTACAATGAGCAGTTCTTC
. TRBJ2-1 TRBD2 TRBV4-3 CASSQEDGRAGHFSDEQFF TGCGCCAGCAGCCAAGAAGACGGGAGGGCCGGACATTTTTCAGATGAGCAGTTCTTC
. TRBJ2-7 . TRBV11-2 CASSQLGAGEYEQYF TGTGCCAGCAGCCAGCTGGGGGCGGGAGAGTACGAGCAGTACTTC
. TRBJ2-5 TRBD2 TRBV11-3 CASSPGTSGSETQYF TGTGCCAGCAGCCCGGGGACTAGCGGGAGTGAGACCCAGTACTTC
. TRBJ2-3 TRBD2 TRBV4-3 CASSLAGLGTDTQYF TGCGCCAGCAGCCTAGCGGGACTGGGCACAGATACGCAGTATTTT
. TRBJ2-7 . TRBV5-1 CASSRTFTGSAYEQYF TGCGCCAGCAGCCGGACCTTCACAGGGAGCGCCTACGAGCAGTACTTC
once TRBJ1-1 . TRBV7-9 CASSPGGVAQAEAFF TGTGCCAGCAGCCCAGGTGGTGTGGCCCAGGCAGAAGCTTTCTTT
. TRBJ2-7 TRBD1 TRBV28 CASSPGTGSLVPYEQYF TGTGCCAGCAGTCCCGGGACAGGGTCCCTCGTCCCCTACGAGCAGTACTTC
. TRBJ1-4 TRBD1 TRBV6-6 CASRGQVATNEKLFF TGTGCCAGCAGGGGACAGGTCGCAACTAATGAAAAACTGTTTTTT
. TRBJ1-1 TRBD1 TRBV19 CASSIADRGKPEAFF TGTGCCAGTAGTATAGCGGACAGGGGGAAACCTGAAGCTTTCTTT
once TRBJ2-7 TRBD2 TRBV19 CASRPGLAATYEQYF TGTGCCAGTAGACCCGGCCTAGCGGCGACCTACGAGCAGTACTTC
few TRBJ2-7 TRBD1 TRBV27 CASSLSQGDGYEQYF TGTGCCAGCAGTTTATCGCAGGGGGACGGCTACGAGCAGTACTTC
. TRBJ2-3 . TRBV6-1 CASAEQSTSTDTQYF TGTGCCAGCGCGGAGCAATCTACTAGCACAGATACGCAGTATTTT
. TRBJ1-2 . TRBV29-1 CSVWGGSYGYTF TGCAGCGTTTGGGGGGGCAGCTATGGCTACACCTTC
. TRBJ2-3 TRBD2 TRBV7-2 CASTELAGSTDTQYF TGTGCCAGCACCGAACTAGCGGGAAGCACAGATACGCAGTATTTT
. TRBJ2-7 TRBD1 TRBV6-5 CASSYSGAGGSYEQYF TGTGCCAGCAGTTACTCGGGGGCAGGGGGCTCCTACGAGCAGTACTTC
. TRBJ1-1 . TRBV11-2 CASSLGRQNTEAFF TGTGCCAGCAGCTTAGGGCGACAGAACACTGAAGCTTTCTTT
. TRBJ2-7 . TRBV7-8 CAAGAAYEQYF TGTGCCGCGGGGGCCGCCTACGAGCAGTACTTC
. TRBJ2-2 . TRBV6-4 CASSDQTGELFF TGTGCCAGCAGTGACCAGACCGGGGAGCTGTTTTTT
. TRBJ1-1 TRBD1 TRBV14 CASSQGRQGLGTEAFF TGTGCCAGCAGCCAAGGAAGACAGGGACTGGGCACTGAAGCTTTCTTT
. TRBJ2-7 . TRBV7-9 CSSMGAYEQYF TGTTCCAGCATGGGCGCCTACGAGCAGTACTTC
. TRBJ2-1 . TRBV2 CASRKTQDRYNEQFF TGTGCCAGCAGGAAGACACAGGACAGATACAATGAGCAGTTCTTC
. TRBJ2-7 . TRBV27 CASSSNSREQYF TGTGCCAGCAGTTCCAATTCGAGGGAGCAGTACTTC
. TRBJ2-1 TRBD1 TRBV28 CASRWTGYNEQFF TGTGCCAGCAGGTGGACAGGCTACAATGAGCAGTTCTTC
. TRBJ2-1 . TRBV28 CASSPSGKIFGDNGEQFF TGTGCCAGCAGTCCTAGCGGCAAAATCTTCGGGGACAACGGTGAGCAGTTCTTC
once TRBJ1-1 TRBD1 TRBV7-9 CSSSPGGAFTEAFF TGTTCCAGCAGCCCAGGGGGCGCATTCACTGAAGCTTTCTTT
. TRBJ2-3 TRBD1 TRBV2 CASSEEDRVTDTQYF TGTGCCAGCAGTGAAGAGGACAGGGTTACAGATACGCAGTATTTT
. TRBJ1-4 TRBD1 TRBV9 CASSVLGQPTNEKLFF TGTGCCAGCAGCGTATTGGGACAGCCAACTAATGAAAAACTGTTTTTT
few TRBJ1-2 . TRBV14 CASSQAWDIINYGYTF TGTGCCAGCAGCCAAGCGTGGGACATTATTAACTATGGCTACACCTTC
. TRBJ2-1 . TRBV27 CASRGFERGNEQFF TGTGCCAGCAGGGGGTTTGAGAGGGGGAATGAGCAGTTCTTC
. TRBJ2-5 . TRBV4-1 CASSRGTDSFREQYF TGCGCCAGCAGCCGCGGGACAGACTCCTTTAGGGAGCAGTACTTC
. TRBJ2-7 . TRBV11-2 CASSLTVASYEQYF TGTGCCAGCAGCTTGACTGTGGCATCCTACGAGCAGTACTTC
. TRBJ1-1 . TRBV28 CASSSGTSPNTEAFF TGTGCCAGCAGTTCCGGGACATCGCCTAACACTGAAGCTTTCTTT
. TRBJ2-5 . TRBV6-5 CASLGDQETQYF TGTGCCAGCCTAGGAGACCAAGAGACCCAGTACTTC
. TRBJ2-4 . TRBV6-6 CASSYEGAGAKNSQYF TGTGCCAGCAGTTACGAAGGGGCTGGAGCCAAAAACAGTCAGTACTTC
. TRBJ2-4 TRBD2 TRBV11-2 CASRRGGASGKNIQYF TGTGCCAGCAGGCGAGGCGGGGCTAGCGGCAAAAACATTCAGTACTTC
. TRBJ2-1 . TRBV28 CASSFQNSYNEQFF TGTGCCAGCAGTTTCCAGAACTCCTACAATGAGCAGTTCTTC
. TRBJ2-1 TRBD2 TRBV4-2 CASSFAVGTSSNEQFF TGTGCCAGCAGCTTCGCAGTCGGGACTAGCTCCAATGAGCAGTTCTTC
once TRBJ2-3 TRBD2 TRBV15 CATSPRVLAGGADTQYF TGTGCCACCAGCCCTCGGGTCCTAGCGGGAGGAGCAGATACGCAGTATTTT
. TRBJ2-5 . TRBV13 CASSQGRREQYF TGTGCCAGCAGCCAAGGACGAAGGGAGCAGTACTTC
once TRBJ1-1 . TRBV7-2 CASSLTDRVTEAFF TGTGCCAGCAGCTTAACAGACAGAGTCACTGAAGCTTTCTTT
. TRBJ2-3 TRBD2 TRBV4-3 CASSQGGSGRVADTQYF TGCGCCAGCAGCCAGGGGGGTAGCGGGAGGGTGGCAGATACGCAGTATTTT
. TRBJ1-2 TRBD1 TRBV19 CASSGQGEFYGYTF TGTGCCAGTAGTGGACAGGGCGAGTTCTATGGCTACACCTTC
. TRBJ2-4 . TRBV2 CASSEEKGGYFLAKNIQYF TGTGCCAGCAGTGAAGAGAAGGGAGGATACTTTTTAGCCAAAAACATTCAGTACTTC
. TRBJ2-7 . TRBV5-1 CASSVRDISYEQYF TGCGCCAGCAGCGTCCGGGACATCTCCTACGAGCAGTACTTC
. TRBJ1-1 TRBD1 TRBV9 CASSSRAGGNTEAFF TGTGCCAGCAGCTCAAGGGCAGGGGGGAACACTGAAGCTTTCTTT